The 32 T cell receptor beta chains given below trace back to one sample, sequenced in a study of metastatic and nonmetastatic thyroid tumors. All patients were untreated before thyroid surgery. Via MiXCR, TCRdb re-called the PCR reads. The sample consists of roughly 33,000 clones, 15% to 20% of them appearing once. The sample taken for sequencing was blood. These receptors all stem from a male donor with papillary thyroid cancer or a benign thyroid nodule (not recorded which). Some clones in this sample may be carry-over from other donors' samples.

The chain recombines TRBV5-1 with TRBJ1-4, with TRBD1 matching 7 bases. Germline lookup yields CDR1 SGHRS and CDR2 YFSETQ. V was pared by 0 bases and J by 3 bases, with 5 bases of the junction left unmatched. The CDR3 consists of 16 residues. In DNA, the CDR3 is TGCGCCAGCAGCTTGGTGGGACAGTCGGCTAATGAAAAACTGTTTTTT. Translation: CASSLVGQSANEKLFF.

This clone came up many times. The CDR3: CSASATTYAKDTQYF. The CDR3 bases are TGCAGTGCTAGTGCTACAACATACGCCAAGGATACGCAGTATTTT. The rearrangement links TRBV20-1 to TRBJ2-3; D gene ambiguous. V was shortened by 3 bases and J by 6 bases, with 19 bases between the two germline ends. The CDR3 runs 15 residues. Germline CDR1 and CDR2: DFQATT and SNEGSKA (reference sequence).

There are many counts of this clone. CDR3 sequence reads: CASSAGQSIHTEAFF. CDR3 DNA: TGTGCCAGCAGCGCCGGACAGTCTATCCACACTGAAGCTTTCTTT. The V and J genes are TRBV7-6 and TRBJ1-1; D perhaps matches TRBD1 (6 bases). The CDR3 is 15 amino acids. Germline CDR1 reads SGHVS; CDR2 reads FNYEAQ. Trimming took 5 bases from V and 3 from J, leaving 16 bases between them. Supplemented by reference TRBV7-6 and TRBJ1-1, the full variable domain reads GAGVSQSPRYKVTKRGQDVALRCDPISGHVSLYWYRQALGQGPEFLTYFNYEAQQDKSGLPNDRFSAERPEGSISTLTIQRTEQRDSAMYRCASSAGQSIHTEAFFGQGTRLTVV.

The table lists this clone with many counts. The genes are TRBV14 and TRBJ2-7; a weak D match, TRBD2 (6 bases). V lost 1 base, J lost 5 bases, and 9 bases lay in between. Germline V lookup: CDR1 SGHDN, CDR2 FVKESK. The CDR3 runs 13 residues. The CDR3 protein is CASSQAGTHEQYF. For the CDR3, the DNA is TGTGCCAGCAGCCAAGCCGGGACTCACGAGCAGTACTTC.

Judged by abundance, this clone is medium-sized. The chain uses TRBV19 and TRBJ2-1, with 7 bases matching TRBD1. Germline CDR1 LNHDA, CDR2 SQIVND (reference sequence). V was pared by 3 bases and J by 3 bases, with 5 bases of the junction left unmatched. The CDR3 runs 15 residues. The CDR3 bases are TGTGCCAGTAGTATCTCGGGACAGATCTACAATGAGCAGTTCTTC. Protein product: CASSISGQIYNEQFF. The variable domain in full, with the rest retrieved from reference TRBV19 and TRBJ2-1, is DGGITQSPKYLFRKEGQNVTLSCEQNLNHDAMYWYRQDPGQGLRLIYYSQIVNDFQKGDIAEGYSVSREKKESFPLTVTSAQKNPTAFYLCASSISGQIYNEQFFGPGTRLTVL.

This clone was observed at least ten times. V gene TRBV6-2 or TRBV6-3 combines with J gene TRBJ1-3; weak D call: TRBD1 (6 bases). This CDR3 is built from 15 residues. Trimming cost V 9 bases and J 1 base, with 16 bases left between them. Per the germline V gene, CDR1 is MNHEY and CDR2 is SVGEGT. CDR3 sequence: CASGGGDSSGNTIYF. The CDR3, as DNA: TGTGCCAGTGGGGGGGGCGATTCATCTGGAAACACCATATATTTT.

This clone has just a few counts. The rearrangement joins TRBV6-1 to TRBJ2-5; 7 bases fit TRBD2. Germline CDR1 MNHNS, CDR2 SASEGT. The CDR3 loop spans 14 amino acids. Trimming at V came to 6 bases and at J to 3 bases, leaving 7 bases not matched to a gene. CDR3 bases: TGTGCCAGCAGCGCCGGGACTACAGAAGAGACCCAGTACTTC. This encodes CASSAGTTEETQYF.

This clone was observed at least ten times. The chain links TRBV29-1 to TRBJ2-1, with 9 bases lining up with TRBD2. Germline V CDR1 and CDR2: SQVTM, ANQGSEA. The junction had 6 bases not matched to a gene; V was cut back by 7 bases and J by 5 bases. This CDR3 has 13 residues. The DNA of the CDR3 is TGCAGCGCTTGGACTAGCGAACACAATGAGCAGTTCTTC. This encodes CSAWTSEHNEQFF.

This clone was observed at least ten times. This rearrangement joins TRBV4-3 to TRBJ2-1; D is perhaps TRBD1 (6 bases). This CDR3 comprises 17 residues. The V end lost 3 bases, the J end lost 3 bases, and 18 bases lay between the germline ends. CDR1 is LGHNA, CDR2 YSLEER, per germline. The CDR3 DNA reads as TGCGCCAGCAGCCACCTGGACAGCCTACTTATCTACAATGAGCAGTTCTTC. Translating it yields CASSHLDSLLIYNEQFF.

The table lists this clone with many counts. The CDR3 protein is CASSYGPRGVSQPQHF. CDR3 coding DNA: TGTGCCAGCAGCTACGGACCGCGAGGAGTGTCTCAGCCCCAGCATTTT. V usage is TRBV12-3 or TRBV12-4 and J usage is TRBJ1-5; D is ambiguous. Between the trimmed V and J ends, which lost 6 bases and 6 bases, there was a span of 21 bases. The CDR3 has 16 residues.

The J gene is TRBJ2-3, the V gene TRBV19; TRBD2 is a possible D gene (6 bases). Per germline, CDR1 LNHDA and CDR2 SQIVND (reference sequence). Trimming removed 5 bases at V and 6 bases at J, with 18 bases between. The CDR3 spans 15 residues. The CDR3 protein is CASSVGSRDWDTQYF. CDR3 sequence (DNA): TGTGCCAGTAGTGTCGGATCCCGGGACTGGGATACGCAGTATTTT.

This clone was recorded at least ten times. This chain links TRBV29-1 with TRBJ2-1; unclear D gene. In germline, CDR1 is SQVTM, CDR2 ANQGSEA. CDR3 length equals 13 residues. V lost 3 bases, J lost 8 bases, and 14 bases lay in between. CDR3 residues: CSVEGLLGYEQFF. The CDR3 nucleotides read TGCAGCGTTGAGGGGTTGCTCGGTTATGAGCAGTTCTTC.

This clone was recorded a few times. Germline and junction disagree at one end, which may indicate a read error. The gene calls are TRBV6-1 and TRBJ2-2; TRBD2 is a possible D gene (5 bases). Per germline, CDR1 MNHNS and CDR2 SASEGT. CDR3 length equals 14 residues. CDR3 nucleotides: TGTGCCAGCACCCAAAGGTGTGACACCGGGGAGCTGTCTTTT. Its translation is CASTQRCDTGELSF.

The V call is TRBV9, the J call TRBJ2-1, with TRBD2 matching 8 bases. CDR3 length equals 15 residues. V was clipped by 2 bases and J by 8 bases; unmatched bases: 9. Per the germline V gene, CDR1 is SGDLS and CDR2 is YYNGEE. CDR3 DNA sequence: TGTGCCAGCAGCGTTTCCTGGACTAGCACGGATGAGCAGTTCTTC. It encodes CASSVSWTSTDEQFF.

The chain couples TRBV19 to TRBJ2-6; D is perhaps TRBD1 (6 bases). The CDR3 sequence is 14 residues long. V was clipped by 6 bases and J by 1 base, with 7 bases between them. Per germline, CDR1 LNHDA and CDR2 SQIVND (reference sequence). This CDR3 reads CASRDRSGANVLTF. The CDR3 DNA follows: TGTGCCAGTAGAGACAGGTCTGGGGCCAACGTCCTGACTTTC.

The CDR3 loop is CASRGRTGNNQPQHF. The CDR3 nucleotides are TGTGCCAGTAGAGGCCGGACAGGGAACAATCAGCCCCAGCATTTT. The rearrangement uses TRBV19 and TRBJ1-5; TRBD1 matches 8 bases. The junction had 7 bases not matched to a gene; V was cut back by 6 bases and J by 3 bases. The germline gives CDR1 LNHDA, CDR2 SQIVND (reference sequence). This CDR3 has 15 amino acids.

The table lists this clone with many counts. A much larger clone is a single base away; this may be a read error. J is TRBJ2-7 and V is TRBV5-6; possible D gene TRBD1, 5 bases. Germline V gene sequence: CDR1 SGHDT, CDR2 YYEEEE. V dropped 2 bases and J dropped 5 bases, with 5 bases sitting between them. This CDR3 spans 11 amino acids. CDR3 protein: CASSFRDEQYF. The DNA for the CDR3 is TGTGCCAGCAGCTTCAGGGACGAGCAGTACTTC.

This clone appeared many times. V usage is TRBV6-1 and J usage is TRBJ2-5; 8 bases agree with TRBD2. Germline V gene sequence: CDR1 MNHNS, CDR2 SASEGT. With 2 bases clipped from V and 1 base from J, the junction kept 3 bases outside the gene matches. The CDR3 is 15 residues long. Here the CDR3 reads CASSELAGIQETQYF. CDR3 DNA: TGTGCCAGCAGTGAACTAGCGGGCATCCAAGAGACCCAGTACTTC.

As regards this clone: The junction departs from germline at one end; a sequencing error may be responsible. The chain links TRBV18 to TRBJ2-6; TRBD1 is a possible D gene (5 bases). The CDR3 is 14 amino acids. The germline CDR1 and CDR2 sequences are KGHSH and LQKENI. In DNA, the CDR3 is TGTGCCAGCTCCCCGGACCCTGGGGCCAACATCCTGACTTTT. It is translated as CASSPDPGANILTF.

This clone was recorded only once. The rearrangement joins TRBV5-1 to TRBJ2-1; D unresolved. This CDR3 has 15 amino acids. V was cut by 0 bases and J by 1 base, with 8 bases left in between. Germline CDR1 is SGHRS and CDR2 is YFSETQ. CDR3 DNA sequence: TGCGCCAGCAGCTTGGAGGGCCGATCCTACAATGAGCAGTTCTTC. Translation gives CASSLEGRSYNEQFF.

This clone was detected many times. The V gene is TRBV6-1, the J gene TRBJ1-1; D gene unclear. Germline V lookup: CDR1 MNHNS, CDR2 SASEGT. Trimming pared 8 bases from V and 2 bases from J, leaving 21 bases between. This CDR3 spans 16 amino acids. CDR3 sequence (DNA): TGTGCCAGCGTTCTGATACGGGGAAAAGGAAACACTGAAGCTTTCTTT. Translated: CASVLIRGKGNTEAFF.

The sample holds many counts of this clone. The CDR3 region is CASRSGGGTANEKLFF. CDR3 nucleotides: TGTGCCAGCAGATCCGGGGGGGGGACAGCTAATGAAAAACTGTTTTTT. This chain joins TRBV12-3 or TRBV12-4 and TRBJ1-4; 7 nucleotides agree with TRBD1. J was trimmed by 3 bases and V by 6 bases; bases with no gene match: 10. CDR3 length: 16 residues.

Turning to this clone: A much larger clone lies one base from this, so it may be a read error. The V and J genes are TRBV20-1 and TRBJ2-1; D is perhaps TRBD1 (6 bases). Trimming cost V 6 bases and J 6 bases, with 21 bases left between them. This CDR3 has 15 amino acids. Germline V gene sequence: CDR1 DFQATT, CDR2 SNEGSKA (reference sequence). The CDR3 spells CSATNVQGSGNEQFF. CDR3 DNA sequence: TGCAGTGCGACGAACGTACAGGGAAGCGGCAATGAGCAGTTCTTC.

This clone has just a few counts. The junction and the germline gene differ at one end; a read error may be behind it. The chain has TRBV12-3 or TRBV12-4 and TRBJ1-2; 7 bases are a match to TRBD1. The CDR3 totals 15 residues. CDR3 DNA sequence: TGTACCAGCAGTTTAACAGGGGTCGGCCAGCATGGCTACACCTTC. Translation gives CTSSLTGVGQHGYTF.

This clone was detected ten times or more. The chain carries TRBV20-1 and TRBJ2-1; 10 bases map to TRBD2. The CDR3 covers 14 residues. Losses at the gene ends were 3 bases for V and 7 bases for J; bases not matched to a gene: 6. In germline, CDR1 is DFQATT, CDR2 SNEGSKA (reference sequence). CDR3 residues: CSASVSGGLNEQFF. The CDR3 DNA reads TGCAGTGCTAGTGTTAGCGGGGGGCTAAATGAGCAGTTCTTC.

The table lists this clone with a few counts. One end of the junction varies from germline; a read error may be responsible. The CDR3 sequence is CASSQGRNTEALF. In DNA form, the CDR3 reads TGTGCCAGCAGTCAGGGACGGAACACTGAAGCCTTATTT. The rearrangement joins TRBV27 to TRBJ1-1, with D possibly TRBD1 on 5 matching bases. Germline CDR1 MNHEY, CDR2 SMNVEV (reference sequence). This CDR3 is built from 13 residues.

On this clone itself: The junction differs from germline at one of its ends, possibly a read error. CDR3 amino acids: CASSLGTGTGNTYTQYF. Here the CDR3 DNA reads TGTGCTAGCAGCTTAGGGACCGGTACAGGGAACACATATACGCAGTATTTT. The genes are TRBV7-7 and TRBJ2-3; TRBD1 might be the D (6 bases). Germline values: CDR1 SSHAT, CDR2 FNYEAQ (reference sequence). CDR3 length equals 17 residues.

This clone was seen a few times. The chain links TRBV15 to TRBJ2-2; a possible D gene is TRBD1 (5 bases). The germline gives CDR1 LNHNV, CDR2 YYDKDF (reference sequence). The CDR3 has 13 amino acids. Between the trimmed V and J ends, which lost 6 bases and 5 bases, there was a span of 10 bases. Here the CDR3 reads CATSYDSTGELFF. The CDR3 nucleotides are TGTGCCACCAGTTATGACAGTACCGGGGAGCTGTTTTTT. Full variable domain (rest looked up from reference TRBV15 and TRBJ2-2): DAMVIQNPRYQVTQFGKPVTLSCSQTLNHNVMYWYQQKSSQAPKLLFHYYDKDFNNEADTPDNFQSRRPNTSFCFLDIRSPGLGDTAMYLCATSYDSTGELFFGEGSRLTVL.

This clone was seen at least ten times. The rearrangement joins TRBV20-1 to TRBJ1-2; D remains ambiguous. CDR3 length: 11 residues. Germline V gives CDR1 DFQATT, CDR2 SNEGSKA (reference sequence). Trimming left V 5 bases short and J 4 bases short, with 8 bases between. CDR3 protein: CSAGGLYGYTF. CDR3 DNA sequence: TGCAGTGCTGGTGGACTCTATGGCTACACCTTC.

The sample holds many counts of this clone. The V call is TRBV6-1, the J call TRBJ1-5; weak D call: TRBD1 (6 bases). The germline V gene has CDR1 MNHNS and CDR2 SASEGT. There are 15 residues in the CDR3. Trimming shortened V by 10 bases and J by 0 bases, and 16 bases separated the two germline ends. This CDR3 is CATSLQGYSNQPQHF. The DNA for the CDR3 is TGTGCCACAAGTCTGCAGGGGTATAGCAATCAGCCCCAGCATTTT.

In this sample, this clone turned up many times. The chain uses TRBV11-3 and TRBJ2-1; the D gene is possibly TRBD1 (6 bases). Germline V gene lookup returns CDR1 SGHNT and CDR2 YENEEA. Trimming shortened V by 5 bases and J by 7 bases, and 15 bases separated the two germline ends. The CDR3 has 14 amino acids. CDR3 in amino acids: CASSPTDRQNEQFF. CDR3 bases: TGTGCCAGCAGCCCGACAGACAGGCAGAATGAGCAGTTCTTC.

In this sample, this clone turned up many times. V usage is TRBV11-1 and J usage is TRBJ1-3, with 7 nucleotides matching TRBD1. Germline assignment: CDR1 SGHAT and CDR2 FQDESV (reference sequence). Germline trimming cut 5 bases from V and 0 bases from J; bases unmatched to any gene: 10. This CDR3 is built from 17 residues. For the CDR3, the DNA is TGTGCCAGCAGCCCCCCGCCGGGACAGTTCTCTGGAAACACCATATATTTT. Translation gives CASSPPPGQFSGNTIYF.